These 8 T cell receptor beta chains were all obtained from the same sample, sequenced in a study of T cell responses to AZD1222 COVID-19 vaccine (dated by TCRdb to the early 2020s). The time point label on this specimen signifies: about 28 days (+/-7) after the second vaccine dose. The library came from the immunoSEQ multiplex PCR assay. TCRdb re-hosts the immuneACCESS table, in-frame sequences only. Its copies lack some clones; in the studies checked, an unresolved V gene accounts for under half of them, and the cause for the rest is not known. In this sample the table shows about 77,000 clones, 80% to 95% of which occur a single time. Roughly 5% of the sample belongs to the ten largest clones. The sample was peripheral blood, taken 28 days after the second AZD1222 dose. The origin of the receptors is an adult who received the AZD1222 COVID-19 vaccine.

The CDR3 sequence: CASSRGLAANTDTQYF. CDR3 coding DNA: TGTGCCAGCAGCCGAGGACTAGCGGCAAACACAGATACGCAGTATTTT. This chain joins TRBV3-1 (or the pseudogene TRBV3-2) and TRBJ2-3; 10 bases agree with TRBD2. This CDR3 is built from 16 residues. Germline CDR1 and CDR2: LGHDT and YNNKEL (reference sequence). The junction had 6 bases not matched to a gene; V was cut back by 4 bases and J by 2 bases.

The CDR3 nucleotides read TGTGCCATCAGAACCGGGTCCGAAACCCACTATGGCTACACCTTC. It translates to CAIRTGSETHYGYTF. The genes are TRBV10-3 and TRBJ1-2; no reliable D call. V was shortened by 6 bases and J by 3 bases, with 17 bases between the two germline ends. Germline CDR1 and CDR2: ENHRY and SYGVKD. The CDR3 is 15 amino acids.

This chain joins TRBV12-3 or TRBV12-4 and TRBJ1-2; 9 positions match TRBD1. With V trimmed by 7 bases and J by 4 bases, 4 bases remained unmatched. The CDR3 sequence is 13 residues long. CDR3 in amino acids: CASIKDRGYGYTF. CDR3 nucleotide sequence: TGTGCCAGCATCAAGGACAGGGGCTATGGCTACACCTTC.

This chain links TRBV9 with TRBJ2-5, with D possibly being TRBD1 (6 bases). V was shortened by 3 bases and J by 3 bases, with 18 bases between the two germline ends. Germline CDR1 SGDLS, CDR2 YYNGEE. The CDR3 sequence is 16 residues long. The CDR3 spells CASSAFGTPGKETQYF. CDR3 nucleotides: TGTGCCAGCAGCGCATTCGGGACACCCGGTAAAGAGACCCAGTACTTC.

The gene calls are TRBV5-1 and TRBJ2-2, with 13 positions matching TRBD2. CDR3 length equals 16 residues. CDR1 and CDR2 from the germline V gene are SGHRS and YFSETQ. V gave up 4 bases and J gave up 7 bases; unmatched junction bases: 7. The chain's CDR3 is CASSVGLAGVSGELFF. For the CDR3, the DNA is TGCGCCAGCAGCGTCGGACTAGCGGGAGTGAGCGGGGAGCTGTTTTTT.

The chain couples TRBV28 to TRBJ2-4; TRBD2 matches 11 bases. Germline V lookup: CDR1 MDHEN, CDR2 SYDVKM. The CDR3 sequence is 17 residues long. Germline trimming cut 5 bases from V and 0 bases from J; bases unmatched to any gene: 6. As DNA, the CDR3 is TGTGCCAGCAGTCTGACTAGCGGGACTTTAGCCAAAAACATTCAGTACTTC. Translated: CASSLTSGTLAKNIQYF.

V usage is TRBV29-1 and J usage is TRBJ1-2, with 11 bases lining up with TRBD1. The V and J ends lost 6 bases and 3 bases, in that order; junction bases with no gene match: 12. Germline-derived CDR1 and CDR2 are SQVTM and ANQGSEA. This CDR3 is built from 16 residues. In DNA form, the CDR3 reads TGCAGCGTCGACCGCCCGCCGGGACAGGGGGACTATGGCTACACCTTC. It yields the protein CSVDRPPGQGDYGYTF.

V usage is TRBV6-7 and J usage is TRBJ1-6, with D tentatively TRBD1 (5 bases). TRBV6-7 is flagged as an ORF with uncertain function. The V end lost 5 bases, the J end lost 5 bases, and 19 bases lay between the germline ends. The CDR3 runs 17 residues. The CDR3 DNA sequence: TGTGCCAGCAGTACTGACAGATGCTTTAAGGATAATTCACCCCTCCACTTT. This translates into CASSTDRCFKDNSPLHF.